This T cell receptor (beta chain) originates from a study of identical twins. Carrying unique molecular identifiers, the cDNA also gained a universal primer site through template switching. Each CDR3 protein is one row after TCRdb ran MiXCR on the 5' RACE reads. Among around 960,000 distinct CDR3 sequences listed, approximately 13% were seen once. At least ten counts were recorded for this clonotype. Antigen: not known. The study's findings and limits: For monozygotic twins, models underestimated out-of-frame TCR alpha sharing.

Germline-derived CDR1 and CDR2 are SGHDT and YYEEEE. Trimming removed 2 bases at V and 3 bases at J, with 11 bases between. This CDR3 comprises 14 residues. These data were also filed under a second study, of yellow fever vaccine responses in identical twins.

The sequence came from a woman under 30 in good health. The chain couples TRBV5-6 to TRBJ2-5; the D gene is possibly TRBD1 (6 bases). The sequenced sample was PBMCs. The CDR3: CASSFRDTEETQYF. The CDR3 DNA reads TGTGCCAGCAGCTTCCGGGACACTGAAGAGACCCAGTACTTC.